These 21 T cell receptor beta chains were sequenced from one sample in a study of control samples from healthy donors and cancer patients. Here immunoSEQ multiplex PCR was the method, and the copy in TCRdb shows in-frame clones only, minus some. The repertoire holds more than 20,000 clones, with about nine tenths as singletons. Sequencing was carried out using PBMCs. These TCRs come from a man aged 45 to 65 with lung cancer.

V and J are TRBV27 and TRBJ1-2; TRBD1 matches 8 bases. CDR3 length: 15 residues. Germline V CDR1 and CDR2: MNHEY, SMNVEV (reference sequence). V lost 5 bases, J lost 2 bases, and 7 bases stayed unmatched. DNA of the CDR3: TGTGCCAGCAGTCCTTGGACAGGGCCCAACTATGGCTACACCTTC. Amino acids: CASSPWTGPNYGYTF.

This clone was detected once. The rearrangement uses TRBV7-2 and TRBJ2-3; perhaps TRBD1 as D (5 bases). V dropped 6 bases and J dropped 2 bases, with 15 bases sitting between them. Per the germline V gene, CDR1 is SGHTA and CDR2 is FQGNSA. The CDR3 runs to 15 residues. CDR3 amino acids: CASRGHPRDTDTQYF. DNA of the CDR3: TGTGCCAGCAGGGGGCATCCTAGGGACACAGATACGCAGTATTTT.

The rearrangement uses TRBV7-2 and TRBJ2-6; maybe TRBD2 (5 bases). Trimming left V 7 bases short and J 4 bases short, with 11 bases between. CDR3 length: 14 residues. The germline V gene encodes CDR1 SGHTA and CDR2 FQGNSA. The DNA for the CDR3 is TGTGCCAGCACCGAGGGAGCCGGGGCCAACGTCCTGACTTTC. It yields the protein CASTEGAGANVLTF.

The V and J genes are TRBV18 and TRBJ2-2, with 9 bases identical to TRBD1. CDR1 and CDR2 from the germline V gene are KGHSH and LQKENI. This CDR3 has 14 residues. V trimming: 2 bases; J trimming: 9 bases; junction bases outside the gene matches: 4. CDR3 region: CASSPGTGKRELFF. As DNA, the CDR3 is TGTGCCAGCTCACCAGGGACAGGGAAACGGGAGCTGTTTTTT.

The chain is built from TRBV29-1 and TRBJ1-1; TRBD1 might be the D (5 bases). V lost 7 bases and J lost 0, with 15 bases in between. In germline, CDR1 is SQVTM, CDR2 ANQGSEA. The CDR3 is 14 residues long. For the CDR3, the DNA is TGCAGCGCTCTCCCCGGGACGGTGAACACTGAAGCTTTCTTT. Amino acids: CSALPGTVNTEAFF.

This chain links TRBV27 with TRBJ1-1; no clear D. Germline V gene lookup returns CDR1 MNHEY and CDR2 SMNVEV (reference sequence). The CDR3 is made up of 11 amino acids. Between the trimmed V and J ends, which lost 7 bases and 5 bases, there was a span of 8 bases. This chain's CDR3 is CASTGRTEAFF. CDR3 coding DNA: TGTGCCAGCACGGGTAGGACTGAAGCTTTCTTT.

The chain couples TRBV6-1 to TRBJ1-4; TRBD1 is a possible D gene (6 bases). Germline V lookup: CDR1 MNHNS, CDR2 SASEGT. The V end lost 0 bases, the J end lost 1 base, and 18 bases lay between the germline ends. The CDR3 is made up of 19 amino acids. In nucleotides, the CDR3 is TGTGCCAGCAGTGAAGCGAACAGGGCATCAACCGGAACTAATGAAAAACTGTTTTTT. This encodes CASSEANRASTGTNEKLFF.

The chain has TRBV15 and TRBJ2-7, with 7 bases identical to TRBD1. In germline, CDR1 is LNHNV, CDR2 YYDKDF (reference sequence). V lost 1 base to trimming and J lost 2 bases; unmatched junction nucleotides: 2. The length of the CDR3 is 14 residues. CDR3 coding DNA: TGTGCCACCAGCAGAGCAACAGGGGCCTACGAGCAGTACTTC. Encoded protein: CATSRATGAYEQYF. Full variable domain (rest looked up from reference TRBV15 and TRBJ2-7): DAMVIQNPRYQVTQFGKPVTLSCSQTLNHNVMYWYQQKSSQAPKLLFHYYDKDFNNEADTPDNFQSRRPNTSFCFLDIRSPGLGDTAMYLCATSRATGAYEQYFGPGTRLTVT.

This rearrangement joins TRBV11-2 to TRBJ2-5, with a tentative D call TRBD1 (5 bases). Germline V gene sequence: CDR1 SGHAT, CDR2 FQNNGV. The V gene lost 0 bases and the J gene lost 9 bases, with 14 bases spanning the gap. CDR3 length equals 14 residues. The DNA of the CDR3 is TGTGCCAGCAGCTTAGACAGGGCTGGCAGGGCCCAGTACTTC. Encoded protein: CASSLDRAGRAQYF. Complete variable domain (other parts from reference TRBV11-2 and TRBJ2-5): EAGVAQSPRYKIIEKRQSVAFWCNPISGHATLYWYQQILGQGPKLLIQFQNNGVVDDSQLPKDRFSAERLKGVDSTLKIQPAKLEDSAVYLCASSLDRAGRAQYFGPGTRLLVL.

V is TRBV27 and J is TRBJ1-6, with D perhaps matching TRBD1 (5 bases). Germline CDR1 is MNHEY and CDR2 is SMNVEV (reference sequence). V was cut by 6 bases and J by 9 bases, with 12 bases left in between. CDR3 length: 13 residues. The CDR3 coding sequence is TGTGCCAGCAGAAGGGACCTCTTTTCACCCCTCCACTTT. Protein product: CASRRDLFSPLHF.

J is TRBJ2-1 and V is TRBV28; D remains unclear. The CDR3 sequence is 14 residues long. V was clipped by 2 bases and J by 9 bases, with 14 bases between them. The germline CDR1 and CDR2 sequences are MDHEN and SYDVKM. This CDR3 reads CASSLSPGRGEQFF. The CDR3 nucleotides read TGTGCCAGCAGTTTAAGTCCAGGACGCGGTGAGCAGTTCTTC.

This clone was found a few times. V gene TRBV14 combines with J gene TRBJ1-1; 8 bases line up with TRBD1. The V gene end was trimmed by 2 bases and the J gene end by 3 bases; junction bases not matched to a gene: 5. The CDR3 is made up of 15 amino acids. Germline V gene lookup returns CDR1 SGHDN and CDR2 FVKESK. The CDR3: CASSQRTGWDTEAFF. The CDR3 DNA is TGTGCCAGCAGCCAAAGGACAGGGTGGGACACTGAAGCTTTCTTT.

V and J are TRBV7-9 and TRBJ2-5, with TRBD2 identical over 7 bases. There are 13 residues in the CDR3. CDR1 and CDR2 (germline): SEHNR, FQNEAQ (reference sequence). Losses at the gene ends were 2 bases for V and 5 bases for J; bases not matched to a gene: 2. The DNA of the CDR3 is TGTGCCAGCAGCTTACGGGACTATGAGACCCAGTACTTC. Its protein is CASSLRDYETQYF. The whole variable domain, remainder taken from reference TRBV7-9 and TRBJ2-5, is DTGVSQNPRHKITKRGQNVTFRCDPISEHNRLYWYRQTLGQGPEFLTYFQNEAQLEKSRLLSDRFSAERPKGSFSTLEIQRTEQGDSAMYLCASSLRDYETQYFGPGTRLLVL.

This sequence joins TRBV11-3 and TRBJ2-1, with 9 bases aligning to TRBD1. Trimming took 3 bases from V and 4 from J; bases not matched to a gene: 4. Germline V gene data show CDR1 as SGHNT and CDR2 as YENEEA. The CDR3 consists of 15 residues. CDR3 nucleotide sequence: TGTGCCAGCAGCTTGAGGACAGGGGAATACAATGAGCAGTTCTTC. It translates to CASSLRTGEYNEQFF.

The V call is TRBV10-3, the J call TRBJ1-2; 8 bases fit TRBD1. From germline, CDR1 is ENHRY and CDR2 SYGVKD. CDR3 length equals 15 residues. With 0 bases clipped from V and 3 bases from J, the junction kept 3 bases outside the gene matches. The CDR3, as DNA: TGTGCCATCAGTGAGTCGACAGGGGTTGACTATGGCTACACCTTC. Amino acids: CAISESTGVDYGYTF.

V and J are TRBV28 and TRBJ2-7; D is possibly TRBD2 (5 bases). The V and J ends lost 4 bases and 2 bases respectively, with 6 bases between them. The CDR3 loop spans 12 amino acids. From germline, CDR1 is MDHEN and CDR2 SYDVKM. CDR3 region: CASSSTTYEQYF. The CDR3 DNA sequence: TGTGCCAGCAGTTCGACTACCTACGAGCAGTACTTC.

The rearrangement links TRBV19 to TRBJ1-5; TRBD1 is a possible D gene (6 bases). The CDR3 has 17 amino acids. The germline CDR1 and CDR2 sequences are LNHDA and SQIVND (reference sequence). V lost 2 bases and J 6 bases, leaving 20 bases between the germline ends. Written as DNA, the CDR3 is TGTGCCAGTAGTATAATGGGGGGCATGGGGGCAAGTCAGCCCCAGCATTTT. As protein: CASSIMGGMGASQPQHF.

The chain couples TRBV30 to TRBJ1-2; weak D call: TRBD1 (6 bases). Germline assignment: CDR1 GTSNPN and CDR2 SVGIG (reference sequence). This CDR3 is built from 15 residues. The V gene lost 2 bases and the J gene lost 2 bases, with 15 bases spanning the gap. The CDR3 sequence is CAWSLGGEENYGYTF. CDR3 DNA sequence: TGTGCCTGGAGTTTAGGGGGGGAGGAGAACTATGGCTACACCTTC.

This sequence joins TRBV7-3 and TRBJ1-3; possible D gene TRBD1, 5 bases. The V gene's germline CDR1 is SGHTA and CDR2 FQGTGA. The CDR3 has 16 residues. Trimming shortened V by 4 bases and J by 0 bases, and 13 bases separated the two germline ends. In DNA form, the CDR3 reads TGTGCCAGCAGCTATCATACAGGAGTCTCTGGAAACACCATATATTTT. Translated, it gives CASSYHTGVSGNTIYF.

The chain combines TRBV7-6 with TRBJ2-2; the match to TRBD1 covers 8 bases. V was clipped by 4 bases and J by 2 bases; unmatched bases: 6. In germline, CDR1 is SGHVS, CDR2 FNYEAQ. The CDR3 sequence is 16 residues long. CDR3 region: CASSSQTGVNTGELFF. The CDR3 region has the DNA TGTGCCAGCAGCTCCCAGACAGGGGTAAACACCGGGGAGCTGTTTTTT. Using reference TRBV7-6 and TRBJ2-2 for the parts outside the CDR3, the full variable domain is GAGVSQSPRYKVTKRGQDVALRCDPISGHVSLYWYRQALGQGPEFLTYFNYEAQQDKSGLPNDRFSAERPEGSISTLTIQRTEQRDSAMYRCASSSQTGVNTGELFFGEGSRLTVL.

The chain carries TRBV6-5 and TRBJ2-4; perhaps TRBD2 as D (5 bases). V gave up 8 bases and J gave up 5 bases, with 10 bases separating them. The CDR3 runs 12 residues. Germline CDR1 and CDR2: MNHEY and SVGAGI. In DNA form, the CDR3 reads TGTGCCAGCGGCCCTAGCCAAAACATTCAGTACTTC. Translating gives CASGPSQNIQYF.